The sequence of this T cell receptor (beta chain) was determined in a study of blood T cell repertoires in COVID-19. Background on the study: The study drew acute and convalescent COVID-19 samples from the United States, Italy and Spain.

Germline CDR1 is SEHNR and CDR2 is FQNEAQ (reference sequence). The ends were cut back, 5 bases at V and 4 bases at J, with 8 bases in the middle. This CDR3 comprises 12 residues. This clone was detected only a few times. Generated by immunoSEQ multiplex PCR, the TCRdb table keeps only in-frame clones and is missing some. There are 95,000 to 150,000 clones in the sample; approximately 83% occur only once, and 25% to 30% lies in the top ten. Sequencing was done on a sample of peripheral blood. The TCR comes from a woman of 80 years or more with acute or convalescent COVID-19. The chain uses TRBV7-9 and TRBJ2-5; D not resolved. CDR3 coding DNA: TGTGCCAGCAGCCTGACACCAGAGACCCAGTACTTC. Protein sequence: CASSLTPETQYF.